This TCR beta chain is from a study of PD-1 blockade in classical Hodgkin lymphoma. The overall study: Intravenous delivery of nivolumab at 3 mg/kg to patients occurred every 2 weeks.

With regard to this clone: The target antigen is unknown.

Whole-study findings and limits: Anyone who began nivolumab under 1 year after ASCT was excluded. The causes of the repertoire differences, possibly disease activity or prior therapy, remain undefined.

Relapse was seen in all patients after autologous stem cell transplantation, and brentuximab vedotin exposure was variable. Magnetic depletion of non-target cells from thawed PBMCs yielded purified CD8+ T cells. Patients' outcomes at their best amounted to complete response, partial response or progressive disease. TCRdb keeps only in-frame clones here, not all; method: immunoSEQ multiplex PCR. The table has about 860 clones, 60% to 80% seen once. Germline lookup yields CDR1 ENHRY and CDR2 SYGVKD. J gave up 2 bases and V 0 bases, and 9 bases lay outside the gene matches. This CDR3 contains 18 residues.

This sequence was found in a human donor with classical Hodgkin lymphoma. The chain combines TRBV10-3 with TRBJ2-3, with TRBD1 matching 9 bases. This specimen was CD8+ T cells from blood, taken at baseline. CDR3 bases: TGTGCCATCAGTGAGTCGAGGGGACAGGGACTTATCACAGATACGCAGTATTTT. Residues: CAISESRGQGLITDTQYF.